Sequencing of this T cell receptor (beta chain) was carried out in a study of vaccination effects on CD4 cells after COVID-19. Study-level background: Participants were vaccinated with two doses of either the BNT162b2 or mRNA-1273 vaccine. Notes on the study in general: Cross-reactivity with common cold coronaviruses was shown by only 1 of 255 vaccine-induced clones in healthy vaccinees. Marked contraction was observed in infection-induced and vaccine-induced clones late after vaccination.

TCRdb's copy holds only in-frame clones and misses some; the assay was immunoSEQ multiplex PCR. The table has tens of thousands of clones, roughly two thirds seen once; the top ten hold roughly 24%. The ViraFEST assay expanded antigen-specific CD4+ T cells with viral peptide pools before sequencing. Culture lasted about 10 days before CD4+ T cell isolation. Testing of the vaccine recipients showed negative nucleocapsid antibodies and no prior SARS-CoV-2 infection. This clone has a handful of counts. The antigen is not known. The V end was cut by 3 bases, the J end by 2 bases, with 6 bases between. The CDR3 is 12 amino acids. Germline values: CDR1 SGHTS, CDR2 YDEGEE.

Specimen: CD4+ T cells from PBMCs cultured with HCoV-OC43 spike peptides, collected before COVID-19 vaccination. Subset in this sample: HCoV-OC43 spike overlapping peptide pool stimulation. The V gene is TRBV5-8, the J gene TRBJ2-7; maybe TRBD2 (6 bases). The TCR was taken from a human donor who received a COVID-19 vaccine. The CDR3 nucleotides read TGTGCCAGCAGCTGGGGGGCCTACGAGCAGTACTTC. Its translation: CASSWGAYEQYF.